What follows is one T cell receptor (beta chain) and its context. The antigen remains unidentified. This entry is derived from a study of a mutant IDH1 vaccine in newly diagnosed glioma. The assay was immunoSEQ multiplex PCR, and TCRdb's table has in-frame clones only and misses some. The data show roughly 60,000 clones, with 70% to 90% seen just once and roughly 4% held by the top ten. The time point here: week 23, last vaccination. In every dose of vaccine, 300 ug of mutant IDH1 20-mer peptide was given alongside topical imiquimod. The sample consisted of PBMCs, taken from a glioma patient whose treatment included an IDH1 peptide vaccine. This TCR derives from a young man with glioma.

The CDR3 bases are TGTGCCAGCAGCTTACCCGGGGGCGGCTACGAGCAGTACTTC. The encoded protein is CASSLPGGGYEQYF. The V gene is TRBV7-8, the J gene TRBJ2-5; D could derive from TRBD1 or TRBD2 (6 bases each). The J call may be mistaken, given a closer DNA end match to TRBJ2-7. CDR3 length: 14 residues. In germline, CDR1 is SGHVS, CDR2 FQNEAQ.